The T cell receptor beta chain described here comes from a study of follicular helper T cells after annual influenza vaccination. Study observations and caveats: Rare clonotypes were missed; only about 8.5-22% of cells gave TCRB.

TCRB was sequenced at Survey level resolution. The assay was immunoSEQ multiplex PCR, and TCRdb's table has in-frame clones only and misses some. Of approximately 12,000 clones in the sample, just under 80% were seen once. About this clone itself: Its antigen is currently unknown.

The V end lost 6 bases, the J end lost 5 bases, and 13 bases lay between the germline ends. Germline loops: CDR1 SGHAT, CDR2 FQNNGV. The CDR3 sequence is 14 residues long. Noted time point: 2014-2015 season, pre-vaccination. Excluded were substance abuse, HIV/AIDS, active cancer, immunomodulatory drugs and active illness. The source was CXCR5- memory CD4+ T cells sorted from blood, collected on the day of influenza vaccination. The chain combines TRBV11-2 with TRBJ2-2; D uncertain. The TCR sequence derives from an adult who received the influenza vaccine. The CDR3 DNA reads TGTGCCAGCAGGCCTGAGACTTTGACCGGGGAGCTGTTTTTT. It encodes CASRPETLTGELFF.